This TCR beta chain was sequenced for a study of T cell responses to AZD1222 COVID-19 vaccine. The CDR3 totals 14 residues. Trimming pared 3 bases from V and 3 bases from J, leaving 11 bases between. The V gene's germline CDR1 is LNHDA and CDR2 SQIVND (reference sequence). In this sample, this clone turned up a few times. Using immunoSEQ multiplex PCR, the repertoire was profiled, and TCRdb retains in-frame clones only, with some absent. The sample carries over 100,000 clones, roughly 85% recorded once. The TCR sequence derives from an adult who received the MenACWY meningococcal vaccine as a control. The rearrangement links TRBV19 to TRBJ1-1, with D tentatively TRBD1 (5 bases). This specimen consisted of peripheral blood, obtained 28 days after the second dose of the MenACWY control vaccine. CDR3 nucleotide sequence: TGTGCCAGTAGTATTTCTACAGGCTACACTGAAGCTTTCTTT. Amino acid sequence: CASSISTGYTEAFF. Full variable domain (missing parts from reference TRBV19 and TRBJ1-1): DGGITQSPKYLFRKEGQNVTLSCEQNLNHDAMYWYRQDPGQGLRLIYYSQIVNDFQKGDIAEGYSVSREKKESFPLTVTSAQKNPTAFYLCASSISTGYTEAFFGQGTRLTVV.